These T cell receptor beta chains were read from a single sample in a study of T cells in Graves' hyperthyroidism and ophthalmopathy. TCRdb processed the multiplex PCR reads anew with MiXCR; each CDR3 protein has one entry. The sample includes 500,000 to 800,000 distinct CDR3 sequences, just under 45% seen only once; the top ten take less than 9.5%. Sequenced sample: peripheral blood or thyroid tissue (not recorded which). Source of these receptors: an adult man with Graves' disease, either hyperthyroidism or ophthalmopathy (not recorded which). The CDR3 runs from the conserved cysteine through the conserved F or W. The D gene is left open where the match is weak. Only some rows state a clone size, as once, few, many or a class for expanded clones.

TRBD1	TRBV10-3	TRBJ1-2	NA	CAIRAGTGHGYTF	TGTGCCATCAGGGCCGGGACAGGGCATGGCTACACCTTC
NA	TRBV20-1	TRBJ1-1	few	CSASVGGSLFYTEAFF	TGCAGTGCTAGTGTTGGTGGCTCGTTGTTTTACACTGAAGCTTTCTTT
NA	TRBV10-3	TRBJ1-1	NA	CAINPTNTEAFF	TGTGCCATCAACCCCACGAACACTGAAGCTTTCTTT
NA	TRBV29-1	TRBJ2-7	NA	CSVEYNGRGIHEQYF	TGCAGCGTTGAATATAATGGCAGGGGCATACACGAGCAGTACTTC
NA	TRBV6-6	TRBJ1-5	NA	CASRKGFSQPQHF	TGTGCCAGCAGGAAGGGTTTCAGTCAGCCCCAGCATTTT
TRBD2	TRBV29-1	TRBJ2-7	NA	CSAMNTSGSAYEQYF	TGCAGCGCCATGAACACTAGCGGGAGCGCCTACGAGCAGTACTTC
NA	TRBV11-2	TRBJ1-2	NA	CASSLEGEGGGYTF	TGTGCCAGCAGCTTAGAGGGGGAAGGAGGTGGCTACACCTTC
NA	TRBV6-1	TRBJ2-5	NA	CASSENEGTQETQYF	TGTGCCAGCAGTGAAAACGAGGGGACCCAAGAGACCCAGTACTTC
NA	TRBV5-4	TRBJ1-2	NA	CASSTVGLSYGYTF	TGTGCCAGCAGCACAGTTGGGTTGAGCTATGGCTACACCTTC
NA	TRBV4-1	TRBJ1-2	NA	CASSQLSGGKRGGYTF	TGCGCCAGCAGCCAGTTAAGTGGAGGGAAGCGTGGTGGCTACACCTTC
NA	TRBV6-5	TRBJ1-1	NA	CASSYRYTEAFF	TGTGCCAGCAGTTACCGATACACTGAAGCTTTCTTT
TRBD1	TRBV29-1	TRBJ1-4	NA	CSRGQAGEKLFF	TGCAGCCGAGGACAGGCGGGCGAAAAACTGTTTTTT
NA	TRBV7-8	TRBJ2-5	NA	CASSLWQGMETQYF	TGTGCCAGCAGCTTATGGCAGGGGATGGAGACCCAGTACTTC
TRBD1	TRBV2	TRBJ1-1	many	CARRDSLNTEAFF	TGTGCCAGACGGGACAGCTTGAACACTGAAGCTTTCTTT
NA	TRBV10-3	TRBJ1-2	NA	CAISEPRDYGYTF	TGTGCCATCAGTGAACCTAGGGACTATGGCTACACCTTC
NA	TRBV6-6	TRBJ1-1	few	CASSSARGEEAFF	TGTGCCAGCAGTTCGGCCCGAGGTGAAGAAGCTTTCTTT
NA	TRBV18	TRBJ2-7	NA	CASSPGPTGEQYF	TGTGCCAGCTCACCGGGTCCCACGGGGGAGCAGTACTTC
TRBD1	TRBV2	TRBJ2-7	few	CASSPTPTGGYEQYF	TGTGCCAGCAGTCCCACCCCGACAGGGGGTTACGAGCAGTACTTC
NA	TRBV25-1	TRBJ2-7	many	CASSDRHEQYF	TGTGCCAGCAGTGACAGGCACGAGCAGTACTTC
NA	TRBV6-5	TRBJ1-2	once	CASSSQDRKDGYTF	TGTGCCAGCAGTTCCCAGGACAGAAAAGACGGCTACACCTTC
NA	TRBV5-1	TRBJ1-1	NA	CASSRPTGSNTEAFF	TGCGCCAGCAGCCGCCCAACAGGGTCTAACACTGAAGCTTTCTTT
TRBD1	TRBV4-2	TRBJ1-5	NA	CASSARTGPNQPQHF	TGTGCCAGCAGCGCTCGGACAGGACCAAATCAGCCCCAGCATTTT
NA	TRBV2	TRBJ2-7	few	CASSLAIWGEQYF	TGTGCCAGCAGTCTCGCTATTTGGGGGGAGCAGTACTTC
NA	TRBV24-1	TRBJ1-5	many	CATSEVGGNQPQHF	TGTGCCACCAGTGAAGTCGGGGGAAATCAGCCCCAGCATTTT
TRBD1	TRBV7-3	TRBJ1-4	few	CASSPDRARNEKLFF	TGTGCCAGCAGTCCAGACAGGGCCCGTAATGAAAAACTGTTTTTT
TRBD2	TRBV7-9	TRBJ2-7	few	CASSPPLAVPYEQYF	TGTGCCAGCAGTCCCCCTCTAGCGGTCCCCTACGAGCAGTACTTC
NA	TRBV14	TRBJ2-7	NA	CASSQGWGRSYEQYF	TGTGCCAGCAGCCAAGGTTGGGGGCGCTCCTACGAGCAGTACTTC
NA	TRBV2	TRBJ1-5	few	CASWGGYSNQPQHF	TGTGCCAGTTGGGGGGGGTATAGCAATCAGCCCCAGCATTTT
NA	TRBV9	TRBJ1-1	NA	CASSVRGGGTEAFF	TGTGCCAGCAGCGTACGCGGGGGGGGCACTGAAGCTTTCTTT
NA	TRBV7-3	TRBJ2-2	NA	CASSLTGSATGELFF	TGTGCCAGCAGCTTAACGGGTAGCGCTACCGGGGAGCTGTTTTTT
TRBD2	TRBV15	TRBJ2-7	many	CATSRVREEQYF	TGTGCCACCAGCAGAGTGCGGGAGGAGCAGTACTTC
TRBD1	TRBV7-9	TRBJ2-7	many	CASSQGQGTYEQYF	TGTGCCAGCAGCCAGGGACAGGGTACCTACGAGCAGTACTTC
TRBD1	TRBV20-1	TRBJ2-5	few	CSARENNRGTETQYF	TGCAGTGCTAGAGAAAATAACAGGGGGACCGAGACCCAGTACTTC
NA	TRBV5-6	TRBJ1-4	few	CASSLLGRTSIKNEKLFF	TGTGCCAGCAGCTTGTTAGGCAGGACGTCGATTAAAAATGAAAAACTGTTTTTT
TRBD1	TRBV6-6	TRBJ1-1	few	CASSYAGGVGTEAFF	TGTGCCAGCAGTTACGCAGGGGGCGTGGGCACTGAAGCTTTCTTT
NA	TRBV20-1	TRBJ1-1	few	CSARGETNTEAFF	TGCAGTGCTAGAGGGGAGACGAACACTGAAGCTTTCTTT
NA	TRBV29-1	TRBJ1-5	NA	CSVVSGDGNQPQHF	TGCAGCGTTGTTTCCGGGGACGGCAATCAGCCCCAGCATTTT
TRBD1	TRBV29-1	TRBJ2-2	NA	CSVSGTGTGTGELFF	TGCAGCGTCTCCGGGACAGGGACGGGCACCGGGGAGCTGTTTTTT
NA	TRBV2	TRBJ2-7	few	CASSEVGDSYEQYF	TGTGCCAGCAGTGAAGTAGGGGACTCCTACGAGCAGTACTTC
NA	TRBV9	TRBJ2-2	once	CASTGGSGRGSTGELFF	TGTGCCAGCACTGGGGGCAGCGGCAGGGGATCCACCGGGGAGCTGTTTTTT
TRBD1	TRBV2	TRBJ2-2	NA	CASRATGTGGATGELFF	TGTGCCAGCAGGGCAACCGGGACAGGGGGCGCGACCGGGGAGCTGTTTTTT
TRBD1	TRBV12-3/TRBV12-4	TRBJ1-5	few	CASSLAGGFGNQPQHF	TGTGCCAGCAGTTTGGCAGGGGGTTTCGGCAATCAGCCCCAGCATTTT
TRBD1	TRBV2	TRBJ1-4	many	CASSEGTGNEKLFF	TGTGCCAGCAGTGAAGGGACAGGGAACGAAAAACTGTTTTTT
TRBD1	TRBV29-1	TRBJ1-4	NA	CSGGQGAGEKLFF	TGCAGCGGGGGACAGGGGGCCGGTGAAAAACTGTTTTTT
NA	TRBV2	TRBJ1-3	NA	CASSQGQSKVHTIYF	TGTGCCAGCAGCCAAGGACAGTCAAAGGTACACACCATATATTTT
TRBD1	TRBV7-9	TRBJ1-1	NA	CASSVEGQANTEAFF	TGTGCCAGCAGCGTAGAGGGACAGGCGAACACTGAAGCTTTCTTT
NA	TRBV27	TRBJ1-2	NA	CASSLFGGSRGCTF	TGTGCCAGCAGTTTATTTGGGGGCTCTCGTGGCTGCACCTTC
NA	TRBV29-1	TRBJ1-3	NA	CRPNRDSGNTIYF	TGCAGACCGAACAGGGACTCTGGAAACACCATATATTTT
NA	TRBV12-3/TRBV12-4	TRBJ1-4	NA	CASSQGSRTREKLFF	TGTGCCAGCAGCCAAGGATCGCGGACGCGTGAAAAACTGTTTTTT
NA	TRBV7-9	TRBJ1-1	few	CASSSSAYGTEAFF	TGTGCCAGCAGCTCGTCGGCATACGGCACTGAAGCTTTCTTT
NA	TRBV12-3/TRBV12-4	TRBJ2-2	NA	CASSTQYSGELFF	TGTGCCAGCAGTACTCAGTACTCCGGGGAGCTGTTTTTT
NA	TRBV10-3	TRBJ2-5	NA	CAISESSGDETQYF	TGTGCCATCAGTGAGTCGTCTGGGGACGAGACCCAGTACTTC
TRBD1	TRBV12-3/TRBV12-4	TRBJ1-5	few	CASHRGGLRQPQHF	TGTGCCAGTCACAGGGGGGGGTTGCGACAGCCCCAGCATTTT
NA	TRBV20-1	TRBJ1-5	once	CSARGQGPNQPRHF	TGCAGTGCTAGGGGACAAGGCCCGAATCAGCCCCGGCATTTT
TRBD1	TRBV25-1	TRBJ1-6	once	CASSARQTGGGGSPLHF	TGTGCCAGCAGTGCTAGGCAGACAGGGGGCGGAGGTTCACCCCTCCACTTT
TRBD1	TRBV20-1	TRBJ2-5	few	CSARDTDRGFEETQYF	TGCAGTGCTAGAGATACGGACAGGGGCTTTGAAGAGACCCAGTACTTC
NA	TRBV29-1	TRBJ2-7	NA	CSVGTYKAYEQYF	TGCAGCGTTGGAACCTACAAGGCCTACGAGCAGTACTTC
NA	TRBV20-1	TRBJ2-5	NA	CSARVLSERAETQYF	TGCAGTGCTAGGGTCCTAAGCGAGAGAGCTGAGACCCAGTACTTC
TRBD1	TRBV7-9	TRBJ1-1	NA	CASSNGQGATEAFF	TGTGCCAGCAGCAACGGACAGGGCGCTACTGAAGCTTTCTTT
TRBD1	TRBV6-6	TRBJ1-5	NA	CASRTGTGRNQPQHF	TGTGCCAGCAGAACCGGGACAGGGAGAAATCAGCCCCAGCATTTT